This TCR beta chain was sequenced for a study of spatial heterogeneity in lung cancer. Study background: Detection consistently captured more beta-chain sequences than alpha-chain sequences. More than 9.5 raw reads, on average, carried each unique TCR and UMI combination.

J lost 1 base, V lost 6 bases, and 4 bases had no gene match. Germline-derived CDR1 and CDR2 are MNHEY and SVGEGT. CDR3 length: 14 residues. Time point: blood at routine non-recurrence follow-up after resection. Sequencing was performed on whole RNA extracted from tumor and nontumor lung tissue, or from frozen PBMC, and the material was left unsorted. TCRdb independently ran MiXCR on the 5' RACE reads; one entry per CDR3 protein. The table records over 45,000 distinct CDR3 sequences, around 11% of them present only once. Study conclusions and caveats: There were more appearances of ubiquitous expanded tumor TCRs in blood at resection than at follow-up.

This clonotype was detected a few times. The antigen is not known. The chain combines TRBV6-2 or TRBV6-3 with TRBJ1-1, with 8 bases identical to TRBD1. The source of this sequence is a male donor with early-stage non-small cell lung cancer. Specimen: PBMCs, collected at follow-up. CDR3 residues: CASRAGGANTEAFF. CDR3 DNA: TGTGCCAGCAGAGCAGGGGGCGCGAACACTGAAGCTTTCTTT.